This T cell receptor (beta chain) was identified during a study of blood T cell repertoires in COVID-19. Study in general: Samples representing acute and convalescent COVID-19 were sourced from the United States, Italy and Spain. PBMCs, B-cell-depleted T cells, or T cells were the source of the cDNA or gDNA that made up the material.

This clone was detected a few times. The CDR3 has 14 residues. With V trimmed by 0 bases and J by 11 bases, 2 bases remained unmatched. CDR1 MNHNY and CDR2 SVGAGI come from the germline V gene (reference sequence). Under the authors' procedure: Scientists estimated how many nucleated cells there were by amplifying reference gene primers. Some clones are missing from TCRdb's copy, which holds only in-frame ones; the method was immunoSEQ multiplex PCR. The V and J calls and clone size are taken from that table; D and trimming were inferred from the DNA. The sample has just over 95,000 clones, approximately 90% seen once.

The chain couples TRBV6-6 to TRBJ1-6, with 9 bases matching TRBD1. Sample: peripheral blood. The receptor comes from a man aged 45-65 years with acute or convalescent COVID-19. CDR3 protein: CASSYSGQGTPLHF. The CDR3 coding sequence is TGTGCCAGCAGTTACTCGGGACAGGGTACACCCCTCCACTTT.